This T cell receptor (beta chain) derives from a study of T-cell memory formation after mild COVID-19. Study results and limitations: Second-wave clones that peaked on day 37 lacked confirmed SARS-CoV-2 specificity. Clones that contracted from day 15 to 85 were balanced CD4/CD8, while later expanders leaned CD4+. Clones which contracted sat mainly in CM and EM if CD4+, and in EMRA if CD8+.

Constant-segment-primed 5'RACE gave TCR alpha and TCR beta cDNA libraries with sample barcodes and UMIs. TCRdb recomputed calls from the 5' RACE reads with MiXCR, one row per CDR3 protein. The table has 350,000 or so distinct CDR3 sequences, roughly 21% seen once. This CDR3 comprises 16 residues. Germline-derived CDR1 and CDR2 are SGHKS and YYEKEE (reference sequence). Trimming removed 2 bases at V and 2 bases at J, with 14 bases between. This clonotype was counted many times. No antigen is known for it. Sequenced material: PBMCs or a T cell subset sorted from them (not recorded which). This chain links TRBV5-5 with TRBJ2-4; weak D call: TRBD1 (7 bases). This sequence originates from an adult woman who had mild COVID-19 (a few samples of this study predate the infection). Cell type and time point are not known. The CDR3 DNA is TGTGCCAGCAGCTTTCAGGGGGGAGTGACCAAAAACATTCAGTACTTC. Protein sequence: CASSFQGGVTKNIQYF.